Listed below are T cell receptor beta chains from one sample, sequenced in a study of T cell repertoires in cytomegalovirus infection. TCRdb recomputed calls from the reads with MiXCR, one row per CDR3 protein. The sample lists about 100,000 distinct CDR3 sequences; under 25% were seen once. Sequencing was performed on CD8+ T cells from PBMCs. Every receptor here comes from a human donor in good health (CMV status not recorded). Some clones in this sample may be carry-over from other donors' samples. Each CDR3 is given with its conserved first and last residue. The D gene is left open where the match is weak. Rows may omit the clone size; those that give it use once, few, many or a size class.

>TRBV10-2|.|.|TRBJ1-1
TGCGCCAGCAGTGACTACAGAGTGAACACTGAAGCTTTCTTT
CASSDYRVNTEAFF
>TRBV7-4|.|.|TRBJ2-7
TGTGCCAGCAGCTCCTTACAGGGCTACGAGCAGTACTTC
CASSSLQGYEQYF
>TRBV7-2|many|.|TRBJ2-7
TGTGCCAGCAGCTCCGGCTTCGGGCCGTCTATTGAGCAGTACTTC
CASSSGFGPSIEQYF
>TRBV12-5|few|TRBD2|TRBJ2-5
TGTGCTAGTGGTTTGGAAGGGACTAGCGATCATTTGAGACCGGGGTCCGGGGAGACCCAGTACTTC
CASGLEGTSDHLRPGSGETQYF
>TRBV6-2/TRBV6-3|.|.|TRBJ1-1
TGTGCCAGCAGTTACGGGCTTGATTCTGACACTGAAGCTTTCTTT
CASSYGLDSDTEAFF
>TRBV20-1|.|TRBD1|TRBJ2-7
TGCAGTGCTAGAAGCCGAACAGGGGGCTACGAGCAGTACTTC
CSARSRTGGYEQYF
>TRBV12-3/TRBV12-4|many|.|TRBJ1-5
TGTGCCAGCAGTGGGGAGGACAATCAGCCCCAGCATTTT
CASSGEDNQPQHF
>TRBV29-1|few|.|TRBJ2-2
TGCAGCGTTGAGCCAGGGGCGAACACCGGGGAGCTGTTTTTT
CSVEPGANTGELFF
>TRBV13|once|TRBD2|TRBJ2-1
TGTGCCAGCAGAGCGGGGACGGGCTCCTACAATGAGCAGTTCTTC
CASRAGTGSYNEQFF
>TRBV10-3|.|.|TRBJ2-1
TGTGCCATCAGCCGACGGAGTTTCGATGAGCAGTTCTTC
CAISRRSFDEQFF
>TRBV7-9|.|.|TRBJ2-1
TGTGCCAGCCAAGAAGGGAGGCTCTTCTACAATGAGCAGTTCTTC
CASQEGRLFYNEQFF
>TRBV4-3|.|TRBD2|TRBJ2-1
TGCGCCAGCAGCCAAGGTTCCGGGAGGAAGGGCAATGAGCAGTTCTTC
CASSQGSGRKGNEQFF
>TRBV4-3|.|.|TRBJ2-3
TGCGCCAGCAGCCAAGATATAGGGACAGATACGCAGTATTTT
CASSQDIGTDTQYF
>TRBV11-2|few|.|TRBJ1-1
TGTGCCAGCAGGCTAAACACTGAAGCTTTCTTT
CASRLNTEAFF
>TRBV7-2|.|TRBD2|TRBJ2-7
TGTGCCAGCAGTCCCGGGGGGGGCCTTGAGCAGTACTTC
CASSPGGGLEQYF
>TRBV7-9|.|TRBD2|TRBJ2-7
TGTGCCAGCAGCCTCAAGCGGGAGGGTTCCTACGAGCAGTACTTC
CASSLKREGSYEQYF
>TRBV2|.|.|TRBJ1-2
TGTGCCACCTCAGGGGCGGATTATGGCTACACCTTC
CATSGADYGYTF
>TRBV11-2|many|.|TRBJ1-3
TGTGCCAGCAGCTCTGCGGCAGGAAACACCATATATTTT
CASSSAAGNTIYF
>TRBV6-1|few|TRBD1|TRBJ1-6
TGTGCCAGCAGGCCACTCGACAAGACAGGGGATAATTCACCCCTCCACTTT
CASRPLDKTGDNSPLHF
>TRBV7-9|many|.|TRBJ2-2
TGTGCCAGCAGCTCGCCTAGGACTCTAGGCGCTGGGGAGCTGTTTTTT
CASSSPRTLGAGELFF
>TRBV29-1|few|.|TRBJ2-7
TGCAGCGTTGAAGCAAACAGGGGAGGACCCTACGAGCAGTACTTC
CSVEANRGGPYEQYF
>TRBV20-1|.|.|TRBJ1-1
TGCAGTGCTAGGCCGCACCCGCCACAGAACACTGAAGCTTTCTTT
CSARPHPPQNTEAFF
>TRBV6-6|.|.|TRBJ2-3
TGTGCCAGCAGTTACGCCTGGGCAGGGTTAAGAGATACGCAGTATTTT
CASSYAWAGLRDTQYF
>TRBV5-4|many|.|TRBJ1-2
TGTGCCAGCAGCCCGCGGGGGGCTGGCTATGGCTACACCTTC
CASSPRGAGYGYTF
>TRBV11-1|.|TRBD1|TRBJ2-7
TGTGCCAGCAGCTTTGACAGGGATGACGAGCAGTACTTC
CASSFDRDDEQYF
>TRBV7-3|.|.|TRBJ2-6
TGTGCCAGCAGCCAAAATACCGGTATGATCGACGTCCTGACTTTC
CASSQNTGMIDVLTF
>TRBV7-6|many|.|TRBJ2-3
TGTGCCAGCAGCATCGGACTGGGAGAGGCAGATACGCAGTATTTT
CASSIGLGEADTQYF
>TRBV19|few|.|TRBJ2-5
TGTGCCACCGCCGGTGAGAGGAGACAAGAGACCCAGTACTTC
CATAGERRQETQYF
>TRBV6-1|few|TRBD1|TRBJ2-7
TGTGCCAGCAGTGAAGCGCTTCGAGGGACAGGGGGTGTCTTC
CASSEALRGTGGVF
>TRBV28|many|TRBD1|TRBJ2-7
TGTGCCAGCACCCACAGGGGGGTTGAGAACGAGCAGTACTTC
CASTHRGVENEQYF
>TRBV2|.|TRBD2|TRBJ2-1
TGTGCCAGCTTTATAGCGGGAGCCTACAATGAGCAGTTCTTC
CASFIAGAYNEQFF
>TRBV20-1|.|.|TRBJ2-7
TGCAGTGCTAGAGATCGTGAGGGAGTAGACTACGAGCAGTACTTC
CSARDREGVDYEQYF
>TRBV28|many|.|TRBJ1-1
TGTGCCAGCAGTTTCTCGCCAGGGAGGGGATTTATGAACACTGAAGCTTTCTTT
CASSFSPGRGFMNTEAFF
>TRBV29-1|.|TRBD1|TRBJ2-7
TGCAGCGTTGAAGAGACAGGGGCGCCCTACGAGCAGTACTTC
CSVEETGAPYEQYF
>TRBV4-3|few|TRBD2|TRBJ2-1
TGCGCCAGCAGCCCGATGGGACTAGCGGGGGAGCAGTTCTTC
CASSPMGLAGEQFF
>TRBV20-1|many|TRBD1|TRBJ2-1
TGCAGTGCTAGGGGGACAGGGGGCCGCTACAATGAGCAGTTCTTC
CSARGTGGRYNEQFF
>TRBV6-6|.|.|TRBJ2-1
TGTGCCAGCAGTATTGCGCCGGGACTCTCCTACAATGAGCAGTTCTTC
CASSIAPGLSYNEQFF
>TRBV27|.|TRBD2|TRBJ2-3
TGTGCCAGCAGTTTATCGGCTAGCGGGGTAGGCACGCAGTATTTT
CASSLSASGVGTQYF
>TRBV4-2|few|TRBD2|TRBJ2-5
TGTGCCAGCAGCCCGAACGGGCTAGCGGGGGGGCCAGAGGGGAACGAGACCCAGTACTTC
CASSPNGLAGGPEGNETQYF
>TRBV29-1|few|TRBD1|TRBJ1-2
TGCAGCGCTACACAGGGGGCAGGCTATGGCTACACCTTC
CSATQGAGYGYTF
>TRBV14|few|.|TRBJ2-1
TGTGCCAGCAGCCAAGCGGCAACAGGGTTAGGCAATGAGCAGTTCTTC
CASSQAATGLGNEQFF